The 26 T cell receptor beta chains below were found in one sample sequenced in a study of blood T cell repertoires in COVID-19. Data came from immunoSEQ multiplex PCR; TCRdb stores just in-frame clones and leaves some out. The sample lists around 110,000 clones, about nine tenths seen once, with roughly 4% in the top ten. The specimen was peripheral blood. Source of these receptors: a man aged 35 to 55 with acute or convalescent COVID-19.

This chain joins TRBV19 and TRBJ1-1; 7 nucleotides line up with TRBD1. The V gene end was trimmed by 3 bases and the J gene end by 3 bases; junction bases not matched to a gene: 1. Germline-derived CDR1 and CDR2 are LNHDA and SQIVND (reference sequence). This CDR3 is 13 amino acids long. CDR3: CASSMQGDTEAFF. The CDR3 DNA reads as TGTGCCAGTAGTATGCAGGGGGACACTGAAGCTTTCTTT.

The rearrangement uses TRBV4-2 and TRBJ2-2; 9 bases fit TRBD1. V was clipped by 3 bases and J by 3 bases; unmatched bases: 2. The CDR3 length is 15 residues. From germline, CDR1 is LGHNA and CDR2 YNFKEQ. In nucleotides, the CDR3 is TGTGCCAGCAGCCAGGGGGACAGGGACACCGGGGAGCTGTTTTTT. Translated, it gives CASSQGDRDTGELFF.

This chain connects TRBV12-5 to TRBJ1-5; the D is unclear. CDR3 length equals 15 residues. V was cut by 3 bases and J by 3 bases, with 12 bases left in between. Germline V gene lookup returns CDR1 LGHNT and CDR2 FRNRAP. The CDR3 coding sequence is TGTGCTAGTGGTTTCGGAGGGCAGTTCAATCAGCCCCAGCATTTT. Translated: CASGFGGQFNQPQHF.

The rearrangement joins TRBV6-5 to TRBJ1-2; 7 bases match TRBD1. Germline assignment: CDR1 MNHEY and CDR2 SVGAGI. The CDR3 loop spans 14 amino acids. The V segment lost 5 bases and the J segment 4 bases; nucleotides outside the gene matches: 7. CDR3 in amino acids: CASSRQGDSYGYTF. The CDR3 DNA reads as TGTGCCAGCAGTCGACAGGGCGATTCCTATGGCTACACCTTC.

The rearrangement links TRBV30 to TRBJ2-1; D perhaps matches TRBD2 (6 bases). V dropped 0 bases and J dropped 7 bases, with 13 bases sitting between them. The CDR3 has 14 amino acids. Germline-derived CDR1 and CDR2 are GTSNPN and SVGIG (reference sequence). CDR3 loop: CAWSVWGRLNEQFF. CDR3 nucleotides: TGTGCCTGGAGTGTATGGGGGAGGTTAAATGAGCAGTTCTTC.

Only one count was recorded for this clone. V gene TRBV9 combines with J gene TRBJ2-3, with 8 bases fitting TRBD2. The CDR3 length is 17 residues. V shed 2 bases, J shed 4 bases, and the junction held 12 bases outside the gene matches. Germline CDR1 SGDLS, CDR2 YYNGEE. CDR3 sequence: CASSVDPPGLVSDTQYF. The CDR3 region has the DNA TGTGCCAGCAGCGTTGATCCTCCGGGACTAGTTTCAGATACGCAGTATTTT.

The rearrangement links TRBV21-1 to TRBJ2-4; the table's D call, TRBD1, was not checked against the DNA. TRBV21-1 is tagged as a pseudogene. The CDR3 extends over 13 amino acids. CDR3 amino acids: CASTGTSKNIQYF. The CDR3 DNA follows: TGTGCCAGCACCGGGACAAGCAAAAACATTCAGTACTTC.

This sequence joins TRBV3-1 (or the pseudogene TRBV3-2) and TRBJ1-4; 9 bases align to TRBD1. The V segment lost 1 base and the J segment 4 bases; nucleotides outside the gene matches: 1. CDR1 LGHDT and CDR2 YNNKEL come from the germline V gene (reference sequence). The CDR3 has 15 residues. This CDR3 is CASSQGTGVNEKLFF. The CDR3 DNA sequence: TGTGCCAGCAGCCAAGGGACAGGGGTTAATGAAAAACTGTTTTTT.

The chain uses TRBV18 and TRBJ1-5; D may be TRBD1 (5 bases). Germline assignment: CDR1 KGHSH and CDR2 LQKENI. V lost 6 bases, J lost 4 bases, and 10 bases lay in between. This CDR3 has 13 residues. CDR3 protein: CASSGGGNQPQHF. The CDR3 DNA reads as TGTGCCAGCTCTGGGGGGGGTAATCAGCCCCAGCATTTT.

This clone was observed once. The gene calls are TRBV18 and TRBJ2-3; 7 bases agree with TRBD1. Trimming at V came to 2 bases and at J to 3 bases, leaving 17 bases not matched to a gene. Germline assignment: CDR1 KGHSH and CDR2 LQKENI. This CDR3 has 19 residues. The CDR3 sequence: CASSPTRQGRGLKTDTQYF. In nucleotides, the CDR3 is TGTGCCAGCTCACCAACGAGACAGGGTAGAGGGCTAAAGACAGATACGCAGTATTTT.

The V and J genes are TRBV27 and TRBJ2-7; 7 bases map to TRBD2. The junction had 7 bases not matched to a gene; V was cut back by 4 bases and J by 1 base. CDR1 is MNHEY, CDR2 SMNVEV, per germline (reference sequence). The CDR3 has 15 residues. The CDR3 protein is CASSWSRAGSYEQYF. CDR3 bases: TGTGCCAGCAGTTGGAGTCGAGCGGGGTCCTACGAGCAGTACTTC.

The chain links TRBV10-3 to TRBJ1-2, with 8 bases aligning to TRBD1. This CDR3 comprises 12 residues. With V trimmed by 7 bases and J by 6 bases, 4 bases remained unmatched. CDR1 is ENHRY and CDR2 is SYGVKD in the germline V gene. The CDR3 DNA follows: TGTGCCATCACCAGGGGGCCGGATGGCTACACCTTC. Its protein product is CAITRGPDGYTF.

The rearrangement joins TRBV3-1 (or the pseudogene TRBV3-2) to TRBJ2-7, with 11 bases matching TRBD2. This CDR3 is built from 15 residues. Per the germline V gene, CDR1 is LGHDT and CDR2 is YNNKEL (reference sequence). J lost 5 bases, V lost 3 bases, and 6 bases had no gene match. CDR3 in DNA: TGTGCCAGCAGCCAGACCGGGACTAGCGGAGACGAGCAGTACTTC. Encoded protein: CASSQTGTSGDEQYF.

V and J are TRBV9 and TRBJ2-3; 9 bases are a match to TRBD2. The CDR3 runs 15 residues. Germline CDR1 reads SGDLS; CDR2 reads YYNGEE. Unmatched junction bases numbered 4, after V lost 3 bases and J lost 2 bases. CDR3 protein: CASSAGTSPTDTQYF. The DNA for the CDR3 is TGTGCCAGCAGCGCGGGGACTAGCCCCACAGATACGCAGTATTTT.

The J gene is TRBJ1-1, the V gene TRBV9, with D possibly matching TRBD1 (5 bases). There are 14 residues in the CDR3. V was trimmed by 3 bases and J by 6 bases, leaving 15 bases between them. Germline V gives CDR1 SGDLS, CDR2 YYNGEE. CDR3 coding DNA: TGTGCCAGCAGCGCCGAGTCGGGGGGGGCTGAAGCTTTCTTT. Translating gives CASSAESGGAEAFF. The full variable domain, completed using reference TRBV9 and TRBJ1-1, is DSGVTQTPKHLITATGQRVTLRCSPRSGDLSVYWYQQSLDQGLQFLIQYYNGEERAKGNILERFSAQQFPDLHSELNLSSLELGDSALYFCASSAESGGAEAFFGQGTRLTVV.

V gene TRBV25-1 combines with J gene TRBJ2-2; D is possibly TRBD2 (5 bases). Trimming left V 6 bases short and J 5 bases short, with 7 bases between. The CDR3 runs to 12 residues. The V gene's germline CDR1 is MGHDK and CDR2 SYGVNS. CDR3: CASRRETGELFF. The DNA for the CDR3 is TGTGCCAGCAGGAGGGAGACCGGGGAGCTGTTTTTT.

The CDR3: CASSINPQGANVLTF. The DNA of the CDR3 is TGTGCCAGTAGTATAAACCCCCAGGGGGCCAACGTCCTGACTTTC. V gene TRBV19 combines with J gene TRBJ2-6, with D unresolved. V lost 2 bases, J lost 4 bases, and 9 bases lay in between. Germline V gene sequence: CDR1 LNHDA, CDR2 SQIVND (reference sequence). This CDR3 is 15 amino acids long.

The chain uses TRBV9 and TRBJ2-1; 9 nucleotides align to TRBD2. The CDR3 covers 16 residues. V dropped 3 bases and J dropped 6; count of bases not matched to a gene: 10. Germline assignment: CDR1 SGDLS and CDR2 YYNGEE. The chain's CDR3 is CASSGMSGRQGNEQFF. In DNA, the CDR3 is TGTGCCAGCAGCGGGATGAGCGGGAGGCAAGGCAATGAGCAGTTCTTC.

The gene calls are TRBV9 and TRBJ1-4, with TRBD1 matching 7 bases. The CDR3 has 16 residues. In germline, CDR1 is SGDLS, CDR2 YYNGEE. Trimming at V came to 4 bases and at J to 2 bases, leaving 8 bases not matched to a gene. Here the CDR3 reads CASSPSEGQTNEKLFF. The CDR3 DNA follows: TGTGCCAGCAGCCCCTCCGAGGGACAGACTAATGAAAAACTGTTTTTT. The complete variable domain, with remaining parts taken from reference TRBV9 and TRBJ1-4, reads DSGVTQTPKHLITATGQRVTLRCSPRSGDLSVYWYQQSLDQGLQFLIQYYNGEERAKGNILERFSAQQFPDLHSELNLSSLELGDSALYFCASSPSEGQTNEKLFFGSGTQLSVL.

CDR3 protein: CSARYRAGYTF. The CDR3 coding sequence is TGCAGTGCTAGGTACAGGGCTGGCTACACCTTC. V gene TRBV20-1 combines with J gene TRBJ1-2; TRBD1 is a possible D gene (6 bases). The CDR3 is 11 amino acids. The germline gives CDR1 DFQATT, CDR2 SNEGSKA (reference sequence). With 3 bases removed from V and 7 bases from J, the gap between germline ends came to 9 bases.

The gene calls are TRBV30 and TRBJ1-2; 9 bases agree with TRBD1. Unmatched junction bases numbered 13, after V lost 3 bases and J lost 11 bases. The CDR3 is 14 amino acids. Germline assignment: CDR1 GTSNPN and CDR2 SVGIG (reference sequence). In DNA, the CDR3 is TGTGCCTGGAGCGACCCCCCGGGACAGGGTTTTTACACCTTC. It is translated as CAWSDPPGQGFYTF.

The rearrangement uses TRBV6-5 and TRBJ2-1, with 11 positions matching TRBD2. V lost 2 bases, J lost 9 bases, and 9 bases stayed unmatched. CDR3 size: 16 residues. The germline gives CDR1 MNHEY, CDR2 SVGAGI. The DNA of the CDR3 is TGTGCCAGCAGTTACCGGGGAGGTCTAGCGGGAGGTGAGCAGTTCTTC. Translated: CASSYRGGLAGGEQFF.

J is TRBJ1-1 and V is TRBV19; 10 bases match TRBD1. The germline gives CDR1 LNHDA, CDR2 SQIVND (reference sequence). CDR3 length equals 17 residues. V lost 5 bases, J lost 6 bases, and 15 bases stayed unmatched. The CDR3 DNA sequence: TGTGCCAGTAGTTCCCCGGGACAGGGGATTCTATTAGCTGAAGCTTTCTTT. Protein: CASSSPGQGILLAEAFF.

The rearrangement links TRBV2 to TRBJ1-4; TRBD1 aligns across 8 bases. The V segment lost 7 bases and the J segment 4 bases; nucleotides outside the gene matches: 8. CDR1 and CDR2 from the germline V gene are SNHLY and FYNNEI. CDR3 size: 15 residues. CDR3 sequence: CASTRSGQGNEKLFF. For the CDR3, the DNA is TGTGCCAGCACCCGAAGCGGACAGGGTAATGAAAAACTGTTTTTT.

The J gene is TRBJ2-3, the V gene TRBV6-6; TRBD2 agrees at 8 bases. V dropped 4 bases and J dropped 4; count of bases not matched to a gene: 7. CDR1 MNHNY and CDR2 SVGAGI come from the germline V gene (reference sequence). The CDR3 sequence is 15 residues long. CDR3 sequence (DNA): TGTGCCAGCAGTTCTGCTAGCGGGTATCCAGATACGCAGTATTTT. Amino acid sequence: CASSSASGYPDTQYF.

This clone was found a few times. The chain recombines TRBV4-1 with TRBJ2-5, with D perhaps matching TRBD2 (7 bases). CDR3 length: 14 amino acids. V was shortened by 1 base and J by 7 bases, with 13 bases between the two germline ends. Per germline, CDR1 MGHRA and CDR2 YSYEKL. Here the CDR3 reads CASSQARGGRTQYF. The CDR3 nucleotides read TGCGCCAGCAGCCAAGCAAGGGGGGGGAGGACCCAGTACTTC.